These 10 T cell receptor beta chains came from one sample sequenced in a study of shared clonotypes between healthy human individuals. Sequencing used immunoSEQ multiplex PCR; TCRdb keeps in-frame clones, though not all of them. The table shows about 2.4 million clones, with approximately 93% occurring only once. Sequencing was carried out using naive CD4+ T cells from PBMCs. The subset was: CD45RA+ positively selected. Every receptor here comes from a man younger than 35 in good health. Some clones in this sample may be carry-over from other donors' samples.

This chain links TRBV29-1 with TRBJ1-4; D not certain. Germline V gene data show CDR1 as SQVTM and CDR2 as ANQGSEA. This CDR3 has 12 residues. V was shortened by 5 bases and J by 8 bases, with 12 bases between the two germline ends. In DNA form, the CDR3 reads TGCAGCGTTACGGCGGGTAGCGAAAAACTGTTTTTT. Translating gives CSVTAGSEKLFF.

On this clone itself: This sample includes further DNA sequences coding for the same CDR3. This chain connects TRBV11-2 to TRBJ2-7, with D possibly TRBD1 on 5 matching bases. V was cut by 5 bases and J by 0 bases, with 8 bases left in between. The CDR3 is 13 amino acids. Per the germline V gene, CDR1 is SGHAT and CDR2 is FQNNGV. The CDR3 region has the DNA TGTGCCAGCAGCCCCCAGGGCTCCTACGAGCAGTACTTC. Its translation: CASSPQGSYEQYF.

V gene TRBV7-3 combines with J gene TRBJ2-1; possibly TRBD1 for D (6 bases). Trimming removed 4 bases at V and 4 bases at J, with 17 bases between. Germline CDR1 SGHTA, CDR2 FQGTGA. The CDR3 has 16 amino acids. CDR3: CASSSPGAQGYNEQFF. CDR3 bases: TGTGCCAGCAGCTCCCCAGGGGCCCAGGGGTACAATGAGCAGTTCTTC.

With regard to this clone: Different DNA sequences within this sample yield the same CDR3. The rearrangement joins TRBV7-9 to TRBJ2-2; TRBD1 matches 9 bases. Trimming took 2 bases from V and 4 from J; bases not matched to a gene: 8. Germline V gene sequence: CDR1 SEHNR, CDR2 FQNEAQ (reference sequence). CDR3 length: 17 amino acids. The CDR3 reads CASSLLGTGTLTGELFF. In DNA, the CDR3 is TGTGCCAGCAGCTTATTGGGGACAGGGACACTCACCGGGGAGCTGTTTTTT.

This chain connects TRBV5-1 to TRBJ2-5; 7 bases align to TRBD1. There are 14 residues in the CDR3. CDR1 and CDR2 from the germline V gene are SGHRS and YFSETQ. Unmatched junction bases numbered 9, after V lost 4 bases and J lost 6 bases. The CDR3 sequence is CASSPDRAGQTQYF. The CDR3 DNA sequence: TGCGCCAGCAGCCCCGACAGGGCGGGTCAGACCCAGTACTTC.

The chain combines TRBV5-4 with TRBJ1-1, with 7 positions matching TRBD1. The CDR3 length is 13 residues. V dropped 0 bases and J dropped 10; count of bases not matched to a gene: 6. Germline lookup yields CDR1 SGHNT and CDR2 YYREEE (reference sequence). The CDR3: CASSLDSQGVAFF. The CDR3 DNA reads TGTGCCAGCAGCTTGGACAGCCAGGGGGTAGCTTTCTTT.

The rearrangement uses TRBV7-3 and TRBJ2-5; D is undetermined. V lost 2 bases and J lost 1, with 8 bases in between. CDR1 SGHTA and CDR2 FQGTGA come from the germline V gene. CDR3 length: 14 residues. CDR3 in amino acids: CASSLGVAQETQYF. In nucleotides, the CDR3 is TGTGCCAGCAGCTTAGGGGTAGCCCAAGAGACCCAGTACTTC.

The rearrangement joins TRBV6-1 to TRBJ2-1, with D perhaps TRBD2 (6 bases). The CDR3 runs 15 residues. V was pared by 7 bases and J by 3 bases, with 16 bases between. CDR1 and CDR2 (germline): MNHNS, SASEGT. The DNA for the CDR3 is TGTGCCAGCATTGGGAGGACGCTCCTCTACAATGAGCAGTTCTTC. Protein: CASIGRTLLYNEQFF.

J is TRBJ1-2 and V is TRBV14; D gene ambiguous. The CDR3 spans 13 residues. The V gene's germline CDR1 is SGHDN and CDR2 FVKESK. Trimming cost V 1 base and J 9 bases, with 12 bases left between them. The DNA of the CDR3 is TGTGCCAGCAGCCAAGGAGCTAGGCGTAGCTACACCTTC. Amino acids: CASSQGARRSYTF.

This chain connects TRBV15 to TRBJ1-3; maybe TRBD1 (5 bases). The CDR3 consists of 19 residues. Looked up from germline, CDR1 is LNHNV and CDR2 is YYDKDF (reference sequence). Between the trimmed V and J ends, which lost 5 bases and 0 bases, there was a span of 23 bases. In DNA, the CDR3 is TGTGCCACCAGCTTGTCCTGGGGGATCAACAGCGACTCTGGAAACACCATATATTTT. Amino acids: CATSLSWGINSDSGNTIYF.